This entry lists 11 T cell receptor beta chains sequenced from one sample in a study of identical twins. TCRdb called the 5' RACE reads again in MiXCR, with one record for every CDR3 protein. The table records roughly 710,000 distinct CDR3 sequences, 6% to 6.5% of them present only once. The sample consisted of naive T cells sorted from blood. Receptor source: a man between 18 and 29 years old in good health.

This clonotype occurred many times. The chain uses TRBV12-3 or TRBV12-4 and TRBJ2-2, with D possibly being TRBD1 (5 bases). Trimming left V 0 bases short and J 0 bases short, with 5 bases between. The CDR3 is made up of 15 amino acids. For the CDR3, the DNA is TGTGCCAGCAGTTTAGCGGGGCCGAACACCGGGGAGCTGTTTTTT. Its protein is CASSLAGPNTGELFF.

This clonotype was detected a few times. The rearrangement joins TRBV6-2 or TRBV6-3 to TRBJ2-7; 9 bases align to TRBD1. CDR1 is MNHEY and CDR2 is SVGEGT in the germline V gene. This CDR3 has 16 residues. Losses at the gene ends were 3 bases for V and 0 bases for J; bases not matched to a gene: 6. The CDR3 spells CASSYLGTGTSYEQYV. The CDR3 DNA is TGTGCCAGCAGTTATCTTGGGACAGGGACCTCCTACGAGCAGTACGTC.

This clonotype came up many times. As DNA, the CDR3 is TGTGCCATCAGAGCAGGTGGGGATGGCTACACCTTC. Its translation: CAIRAGGDGYTF. V and J are TRBV10-3 and TRBJ1-2; unclear D gene. The V end was cut by 6 bases, the J end by 6 bases, with 11 bases between. Germline CDR1 ENHRY, CDR2 SYGVKD. This CDR3 has 12 residues.

The chain has TRBV18 and TRBJ2-5; D may be TRBD1 (6 bases). The CDR3 covers 15 residues. V was shortened by 3 bases and J by 5 bases, with 16 bases between the two germline ends. CDR1 and CDR2 (germline): KGHSH, LQKENI. The CDR3 loop reads CASSPRDISQETQYF. DNA of the CDR3: TGTGCCAGCTCACCTCGGGACATTAGCCAGGAGACCCAGTACTTC. The entire variable domain, with the rest obtained from reference TRBV18 and TRBJ2-5, is as follows: NAGVMQNPRHLVRRRGQEARLRCSPMKGHSHVYWYRQLPEEGLKFMVYLQKENIIDESGMPKERFSAEFPKEGPSILRIQQVVRGDSAAYFCASSPRDISQETQYFGPGTRLLVL.

This clonotype has at least ten counts. V usage is TRBV20-1 and J usage is TRBJ2-5; the match to TRBD2 covers 10 bases. The CDR3 runs 15 residues. The V segment lost 3 bases and the J segment 4 bases; nucleotides outside the gene matches: 8. Germline CDR1 DFQATT, CDR2 SNEGSKA (reference sequence). The CDR3: CSASPLAGVGETQYF. The CDR3 nucleotides are TGCAGTGCTAGTCCCCTAGCGGGAGTTGGAGAGACCCAGTACTTC.

The chain carries TRBV20-1 and TRBJ2-5; no clear D. CDR3 length: 13 residues. V lost 3 bases to trimming and J lost 5 bases, with 13 bases between them. The germline V gene has CDR1 DFQATT and CDR2 SNEGSKA (reference sequence). The CDR3 sequence: CSARRSSRETQYF. DNA for the CDR3: TGCAGTGCTAGGCGAAGTAGTCGGGAGACCCAGTACTTC.

The sample holds many counts of this clonotype. This rearrangement joins TRBV12-3 or TRBV12-4 to TRBJ2-2; D may be TRBD1 or TRBD2 (6 bases each). This CDR3 comprises 14 residues. V lost 11 bases, J lost 6 bases, and 19 bases lay in between. The CDR3 region is CAVGQGQRAGELFF. As DNA, the CDR3 is TGTGCCGTTGGGCAGGGGCAGCGGGCCGGGGAGCTGTTTTTT.

This clonotype appeared many times. The rearrangement uses TRBV28 and TRBJ1-1; 9 bases match TRBD1. CDR1 is MDHEN, CDR2 SYDVKM, per germline. V shed 6 bases, J shed 3 bases, and the junction held 5 bases outside the gene matches. The CDR3 is 14 amino acids. In DNA, the CDR3 is TGTGCCAGCAGCCCGTGGGACAGGGACACTGAAGCTTTCTTT. Its translation is CASSPWDRDTEAFF.

This clonotype was seen at least ten times. The rearrangement uses TRBV27 and TRBJ1-1, with D perhaps TRBD1 (5 bases). Germline lookup yields CDR1 MNHEY and CDR2 SMNVEV (reference sequence). V gave up 6 bases and J gave up 2 bases, with 13 bases separating them. CDR3 size: 14 residues. The CDR3, as DNA: TGTGCCAGCAGCCTAGACAGCGGAAACACTGAAGCTTTCTTT. It translates to CASSLDSGNTEAFF.

There are many counts of this clonotype. This rearrangement joins TRBV7-9 to TRBJ2-1; possible D gene TRBD2, 7 bases. Germline V gene data show CDR1 as SEHNR and CDR2 as FQNEAQ (reference sequence). This CDR3 region has 15 residues. Trimming removed 4 bases at V and 9 bases at J, with 19 bases between. CDR3 DNA: TGTGCCAGCAGCTGGGAAGGGGGAGGGCCGTTTGAGCAGTTCTTC. It is translated as CASSWEGGGPFEQFF.

This clonotype was observed at least ten times. The J gene is TRBJ2-7, the V gene TRBV28; TRBD2 is a possible D gene (5 bases). The CDR3 has 14 residues. Deletions cut 7 bases from V and 0 bases from J, with 13 bases between. The germline CDR1 and CDR2 sequences are MDHEN and SYDVKM. CDR3 bases: TGTGCCAGCACCCCAGCGGAGAGCTCCTACGAGCAGTACTTC. This sequence encodes CASTPAESSYEQYF.